The 20 T cell receptor beta chains in this list originate from one sample, sequenced in a study of T cell changes during pregnancy in multiple sclerosis. The table came from immunoSEQ multiplex PCR; TCRdb's copy has only in-frame clones and leaves some out. The sample has more than 40,000 clones; 90% to 95% are singletons. Sequences were derived from CD8+ T cells from peripheral blood mononuclear cells, sampled in the third trimester of pregnancy. The receptors were sampled from a female donor with multiple sclerosis, enrolled in a pregnancy study.

The gene calls are TRBV28 and TRBJ2-1; TRBD2 matches 11 bases. The CDR3 runs to 16 residues. V shed 2 bases, J shed 7 bases, and the junction held 7 bases outside the gene matches. Germline assignment: CDR1 MDHEN and CDR2 SYDVKM. The chain's CDR3 is CASSLGFVAGGNEQFF. The CDR3 nucleotides are TGTGCCAGCAGTTTAGGGTTCGTAGCGGGAGGGAATGAGCAGTTCTTC.

This chain links TRBV13 with TRBJ2-3; a possible D gene is TRBD1 (5 bases). V was trimmed by 3 bases and J by 1 base, leaving 5 bases between them. The CDR3 covers 13 residues. The germline gives CDR1 PRHDT, CDR2 FYEKMQ (reference sequence). The CDR3 sequence is CASSFRGTDTQYF. The CDR3 DNA reads as TGTGCCAGCAGCTTCAGGGGCACAGATACGCAGTATTTT.

The chain uses TRBV29-1 and TRBJ2-5, with 12 bases fitting TRBD2. V gave up 1 base and J gave up 0 bases; unmatched junction bases: 9. The CDR3 loop spans 18 amino acids. Looked up from germline, CDR1 is SQVTM and CDR2 is ANQGSEA. This chain's CDR3 is CSVEVRLAGGAYQETQYF. The CDR3 bases are TGCAGCGTTGAAGTACGGCTAGCGGGGGGGGCGTACCAAGAGACCCAGTACTTC.

The chain carries TRBV27 and TRBJ1-2; TRBD1 matches 10 bases. The junction had 3 bases not matched to a gene; V was cut back by 6 bases and J by 5 bases. From germline, CDR1 is MNHEY and CDR2 SMNVEV (reference sequence). The CDR3 spans 13 residues. CDR3 sequence reads: CASRPGQGYGYTF. Here the CDR3 DNA reads TGTGCCAGCAGACCGGGACAGGGGTATGGCTACACCTTC.

This clone was found once. The CDR3: CASRLHRVMNTEAFF. CDR3 DNA: TGTGCCAGTAGATTGCACAGGGTGATGAACACTGAAGCTTTCTTT. This chain joins TRBV19 and TRBJ1-1; D may be TRBD1 (6 bases). Germline-derived CDR1 and CDR2 are LNHDA and SQIVND (reference sequence). This CDR3 is 15 amino acids long. V lost 6 bases, J lost 0 bases, and 14 bases lay in between.

The chain couples TRBV13 to TRBJ2-1; TRBD1 agrees at 7 bases. Per the germline V gene, CDR1 is PRHDT and CDR2 is FYEKMQ (reference sequence). This CDR3 comprises 15 residues. The junction had 11 bases not matched to a gene; V was cut back by 5 bases and J by 7 bases. CDR3 amino acids: CASSPRQGGLNEQFF. CDR3 bases: TGTGCCAGCAGCCCACGACAGGGTGGTCTTAATGAGCAGTTCTTC.

The chain combines TRBV30 with TRBJ2-1; D remains unclear. This CDR3 has 13 amino acids. The germline V gene encodes CDR1 GTSNPN and CDR2 SVGIG (reference sequence). V lost 1 base and J 8 bases, leaving 12 bases between the germline ends. In DNA, the CDR3 is TGTGCCTGGAGTGGTGGCTCACGGGATGAGCAGTTCTTC. Translation gives CAWSGGSRDEQFF.

The gene calls are TRBV19 and TRBJ1-5; weak D call: TRBD1 (5 bases). The CDR3 consists of 13 residues. V shed 6 bases and J shed 3 bases, with 9 bases lying between them. Germline values: CDR1 LNHDA, CDR2 SQIVND (reference sequence). The CDR3 coding sequence is TGTGCCAGTAGGCAGACAGACAATCAGCCCCAGCATTTT. Its protein product is CASRQTDNQPQHF.

The chain has TRBV30 and TRBJ2-1, with D possibly TRBD2 on 6 matching bases. Germline CDR1 reads GTSNPN; CDR2 reads SVGIG (reference sequence). V shed 2 bases and J shed 9 bases, with 17 bases lying between them. The CDR3 is 14 residues long. The DNA for the CDR3 is TGTGCCTGGAGTCCCCAGCTAGCGCTTAGTGAGCAGTTCTTC. Translating gives CAWSPQLALSEQFF. Looking up the rest from reference TRBV30 and TRBJ2-1 gives the full variable domain: SQTIHQWPATLVQPVGSPLSLECTVEGTSNPNLYWYRQAAGRGLQLLFYSVGIGQISSEVPQNLSASRPQDRQFILSSKKLLLSDSGFYLCAWSPQLALSEQFFGPGTRLTVL.

J is TRBJ2-7 and V is TRBV30; 15 nucleotides match TRBD2. Germline V lookup: CDR1 GTSNPN, CDR2 SVGIG (reference sequence). With V trimmed by 4 bases and J by 5 bases, 9 bases remained unmatched. This CDR3 region has 16 residues. The CDR3 loop is CAWTGTSGGPVDEQYF. The CDR3 nucleotides read TGTGCCTGGACCGGGACTAGCGGGGGGCCAGTCGACGAGCAGTACTTC.

The chain joins TRBV6-6 to TRBJ1-2; TRBD1 agrees at 7 bases. Germline lookup yields CDR1 MNHNY and CDR2 SVGAGI (reference sequence). The CDR3 spans 16 residues. After removal of 6 bases from V and 0 bases from J, the junction contained 10 bases not matched to a gene. The DNA of the CDR3 is TGTGCCAGCAGATCGCGACAGGGCCTCACTAACTATGGCTACACCTTC. Protein: CASRSRQGLTNYGYTF.

The V gene is TRBV12-5, the J gene TRBJ2-7; TRBD1 aligns across 8 bases. CDR1 LGHNT and CDR2 FRNRAP come from the germline V gene. The CDR3 runs to 13 residues. V dropped 5 bases and J dropped 6; count of bases not matched to a gene: 6. The CDR3 DNA sequence: TGTGCTAGTGGTGTGGACAGGGTCACCGAGCAGTACTTC. Protein: CASGVDRVTEQYF.

This sequence joins TRBV6-1 and TRBJ1-1; perhaps TRBD1 as D (6 bases). CDR1 and CDR2 (germline): MNHNS, SASEGT. CDR3 length: 14 amino acids. Trimming left V 0 bases short and J 1 base short, with 6 bases between. The CDR3 nucleotides are TGTGCCAGCAGTGAAGCGACAGGGAACACTGAAGCTTTCTTT. Residues: CASSEATGNTEAFF.

This clone qualifies as medium-sized. The chain employs TRBV27 and TRBJ2-2; D is possibly TRBD2 (5 bases). The CDR3 runs 15 residues. Trimming left V 3 bases short and J 7 bases short, with 15 bases between. The germline CDR1 and CDR2 sequences are MNHEY and SMNVEV (reference sequence). This CDR3 is CASSFMMGSIGELFF. CDR3 DNA: TGTGCCAGCAGTTTTATGATGGGGAGTATCGGGGAGCTGTTTTTT.

The chain carries TRBV7-3 and TRBJ2-1, with 10 nucleotides matching TRBD2. V lost 1 base, J lost 5 bases, and 2 bases stayed unmatched. CDR1 SGHTA and CDR2 FQGTGA come from the germline V gene. The CDR3 covers 15 residues. The CDR3, as DNA: TGTGCCAGCAGCTTAATAGCGGGGGGTCACAATGAGCAGTTCTTC. Translated, it gives CASSLIAGGHNEQFF.

This clone was seen once. V gene TRBV5-4 combines with J gene TRBJ2-2; possibly TRBD2 for D (5 bases). Deletions cut 3 bases from V and 4 bases from J, with 13 bases between. This CDR3 comprises 15 residues. Germline CDR1 is SGHNT and CDR2 is YYREEE (reference sequence). The CDR3 here is CASSSLLGSTGELFF. The CDR3 coding sequence is TGTGCCAGCAGCTCGCTATTAGGGAGCACCGGGGAGCTGTTTTTT.

The chain couples TRBV6-4 to TRBJ2-1; 9 positions match TRBD2. Germline loops: CDR1 MRHNA, CDR2 SNTAGT. With 0 bases clipped from V and 3 bases from J, the junction kept 3 bases outside the gene matches. This CDR3 region has 16 residues. The DNA of the CDR3 is TGTGCCAGCAGTGACTCGTCTAGCGGGGACTACAATGAGCAGTTCTTC. This translates into CASSDSSSGDYNEQFF.

The sample holds one count of this clone. V gene TRBV27 combines with J gene TRBJ2-7, with D possibly matching TRBD1 (6 bases). Germline lookup yields CDR1 MNHEY and CDR2 SMNVEV (reference sequence). CDR3 length: 13 amino acids. The V and J ends lost 4 bases and 1 base respectively, with 8 bases between them. CDR3 protein: CASSYRASYEQYF. The DNA of the CDR3 is TGTGCCAGCAGTTACAGGGCTTCCTACGAGCAGTACTTC.

The V call is TRBV6-1, the J call TRBJ1-1; TRBD1 aligns across 8 bases. Germline CDR1 reads MNHNS; CDR2 reads SASEGT. The CDR3 is made up of 13 amino acids. Trimming took 5 bases from V and 7 from J; bases not matched to a gene: 6. This chain's CDR3 is CASSTGTGIEAFF. DNA for the CDR3: TGTGCCAGCAGTACCGGGACAGGCATTGAAGCTTTCTTT.

The chain uses TRBV7-9 and TRBJ1-4; 9 bases are a match to TRBD1. Trimming cost V 1 base and J 5 bases; bases outside gene matches: 2. Germline CDR1 SEHNR, CDR2 FQNEAQ (reference sequence). The CDR3 covers 15 residues. The DNA for the CDR3 is TGTGCCAGCAGCTTAGTGACAGGGGGGAATGAAAAACTGTTTTTT. Translating it yields CASSLVTGGNEKLFF.